The 17 T cell receptor beta chains in this list originate from one sample, sequenced in a study of identical twins. TCRdb fed the 5' RACE reads into MiXCR, producing one record per CDR3 protein. Of 400,000 to 650,000 distinct CDR3 sequences detected, 22% appear once; the ten largest clones hold about 0.99%. The same sample was also used in a study of T cells expressing NK-cell markers.

The source material was CD4+ T cells sorted from blood. These receptors all come from a woman aged 18-30 years in good health.

This chain links TRBV9 with TRBJ2-1; D is possibly TRBD2 (7 bases). Trimming took off 3 bases at V and 4 bases at J, with 14 bases between the two ends. The CDR3 extends over 15 amino acids. Germline CDR1 reads SGDLS; CDR2 reads YYNGEE. CDR3 in amino acids: CASSAGRGLYNEQFF. DNA for the CDR3: TGTGCCAGCAGCGCCGGGCGGGGGCTTTACAATGAGCAGTTCTTC.

J is TRBJ2-3 and V is TRBV20-1; 8 bases map to TRBD2. The CDR3 has 16 residues. Looked up from germline, CDR1 is DFQATT and CDR2 is SNEGSKA (reference sequence). Trimming removed 1 base from V and 2 bases from J; junction bases left unmatched: 8. CDR3 nucleotides: TGCAGTGCTAGAGTCCCGGGACTAGGATACACAGATACGCAGTATTTT. Its protein is CSARVPGLGYTDTQYF.

This chain links TRBV6-6 with TRBJ2-2; no reliable D call. The CDR3 runs 12 residues. The germline gives CDR1 MNHNY, CDR2 SVGAGI (reference sequence). V dropped 6 bases and J dropped 3 bases, with 5 bases sitting between them. CDR3 nucleotide sequence: TGTGCCAGCAGGGGCGACACCGGGGAGCTGTTTTTT. It is translated as CASRGDTGELFF.

The chain uses TRBV7-2 and TRBJ2-7; D is ambiguous. Germline lookup yields CDR1 SGHTA and CDR2 FQGNSA. This CDR3 region has 15 residues. V was shortened by 5 bases and J by 0 bases, with 14 bases between the two germline ends. The CDR3 sequence is CASSLLPTSSYEQYF. In DNA form, the CDR3 reads TGTGCCAGCAGCCTGCTACCGACCAGCTCCTACGAGCAGTACTTC.

This clonotype has just a few counts. The rearrangement links TRBV20-1 to TRBJ2-1; TRBD2 matches at 14 bases. The V gene end was trimmed by 5 bases and the J gene end by 2 bases; junction bases not matched to a gene: 11. The CDR3 covers 18 residues. Germline-derived CDR1 and CDR2 are DFQATT and SNEGSKA (reference sequence). The CDR3 DNA follows: TGCAGTGCTGGACTCCCGGGACTAGCGGGGGTAGCCTACAATGAGCAGTTCTTC. This sequence encodes CSAGLPGLAGVAYNEQFF.

There are a few counts of this clonotype. The genes are TRBV10-3 and TRBJ2-7; D unresolved. This CDR3 is built from 11 residues. Germline-derived CDR1 and CDR2 are ENHRY and SYGVKD. The V and J ends lost 0 bases and 11 bases respectively, with 8 bases between them. CDR3 DNA sequence: TGTGCCATCAGTGAGTCTGATTTTAAGTACTTC. Translation: CAISESDFKYF.

This clonotype has more than one count but fewer than ten. This chain links TRBV7-3 with TRBJ1-1; weak D call: TRBD1 (6 bases). Trimming stripped 9 bases from V and 1 base from J, with 12 bases between. There are 13 residues in the CDR3. Germline values: CDR1 SGHTA, CDR2 FQGTGA. CDR3 DNA sequence: TGTGCCAGTCGTGTGGACAGGAACACTGAAGCTTTCTTT. It specifies CASRVDRNTEAFF.

The chain combines TRBV6-4 with TRBJ2-3; D is perhaps TRBD1 or TRBD2 (5 bases each). The V end lost 2 bases, the J end lost 3 bases, and 21 bases lay between the germline ends. The CDR3 has 18 amino acids. Per germline, CDR1 MRHNA and CDR2 SNTAGT. CDR3 amino acids: CASSDPPRERNVTDTQYF. Here the CDR3 DNA reads TGTGCCAGCAGTGACCCCCCCAGGGAGCGGAACGTAACAGATACGCAGTATTTT.

V gene TRBV27 combines with J gene TRBJ2-7, with D possibly TRBD1 on 5 matching bases. CDR3 length equals 13 residues. The V end was cut by 3 bases, the J end by 5 bases, with 11 bases between. Germline V gives CDR1 MNHEY, CDR2 SMNVEV (reference sequence). The CDR3 DNA is TGTGCCAGCAGTTTGAACAGGTACGACGAGCAGTACTTC. Amino acids: CASSLNRYDEQYF.

This clonotype was seen more than once but under ten times. The chain has TRBV12-3 or TRBV12-4 and TRBJ2-1; weak D call: TRBD1 (6 bases). The length of the CDR3 is 16 residues. Trimming stripped 0 bases from V and 5 bases from J, with 14 bases between. CDR3 protein: CASSLAGAVLHNEQFF. Written as DNA, the CDR3 is TGTGCCAGCAGTTTAGCGGGGGCCGTCTTGCACAATGAGCAGTTCTTC.

The sample holds many counts of this clonotype. This rearrangement joins TRBV7-8 to TRBJ2-7; 16 bases line up with TRBD2. The CDR3 has 17 amino acids. With 4 bases clipped from V and 4 bases from J, the junction kept 7 bases outside the gene matches. Germline CDR1 is SGHVS and CDR2 is FQNEAQ. The CDR3 here is CASSSRGTSGGVYEQYF. In DNA form, the CDR3 reads TGTGCCAGCAGCTCCCGAGGGACTAGCGGGGGGGTTTACGAGCAGTACTTC.

The chain uses TRBV12-3 or TRBV12-4 and TRBJ2-3; D remains ambiguous. This CDR3 is 16 amino acids long. Trimming left V 0 bases short and J 0 bases short, with 10 bases between. The CDR3 loop is CASSLAFGSSTDTQYF. CDR3 bases: TGTGCCAGCAGTTTAGCCTTTGGGTCTAGCACAGATACGCAGTATTTT.

The V call is TRBV4-3, the J call TRBJ2-1; D call uncertain. CDR1 and CDR2 (germline): LGHNA, YSLEER. This CDR3 has 14 residues. V lost 0 bases and J 4 bases, leaving 7 bases between the germline ends. CDR3 residues: CASSQEYRYNEQFF. For the CDR3, the DNA is TGCGCCAGCAGCCAAGAGTATAGGTACAATGAGCAGTTCTTC.

The J gene is TRBJ2-2, the V gene TRBV23-1; unclear D gene. TRBV23-1 is an open reading frame, and its role is uncertain. The V gene lost 7 bases and the J gene lost 2 bases, with 23 bases spanning the gap. The CDR3 has 18 amino acids. The CDR3 reads CASTNHRATENNTGELFF. CDR3 nucleotide sequence: TGCGCCAGCACCAACCACCGGGCTACAGAGAATAACACCGGGGAGCTGTTTTTT.

The chain recombines TRBV20-1 with TRBJ1-5; the match to TRBD1 covers 8 bases. The V gene end was trimmed by 5 bases and the J gene end by 6 bases; junction bases not matched to a gene: 12. Germline CDR1 reads DFQATT; CDR2 reads SNEGSKA (reference sequence). The CDR3 totals 15 residues. CDR3 region: CSAGGAQGGGQPQHF. The CDR3 region has the DNA TGCAGTGCTGGGGGGGCACAGGGGGGCGGTCAGCCCCAGCATTTT.

In its sample, this clonotype was seen many times. The chain has TRBV5-1 and TRBJ2-7; D might be TRBD1 (6 bases). The CDR3 extends over 14 amino acids. Deletions cut 1 base from V and 2 bases from J, with 10 bases between. The germline V gene has CDR1 SGHRS and CDR2 YFSETQ. Here the CDR3 reads CASSLTGTPYEQYF. The CDR3 DNA is TGCGCCAGCAGCTTGACAGGGACCCCCTACGAGCAGTACTTC.

This chain uses TRBV6-1 with TRBJ2-3, with 9 bases lining up with TRBD2. Germline V lookup: CDR1 MNHNS, CDR2 SASEGT. Trimming cost V 2 bases and J 7 bases; bases outside gene matches: 10. CDR3 length: 16 residues. CDR3 amino acids: CASSELGGGASYTQYF. The CDR3 DNA reads TGTGCCAGCAGTGAATTAGGCGGGGGGGCTTCTTATACGCAGTATTTT.